The 15 T cell receptor beta chains in this list originate from one sample, sequenced in a study of T cell repertoires in cytomegalovirus infection (dated by TCRdb to about 2019). The sequencer was an Illumina HiSeq 1500. Using fastp trimming at Q25 and MiXCR clonotype assembly, TCRdb reanalyzed the public sequencing data and kept in-frame beta chains. Records with the same CDR3 protein are collapsed into one entry carrying the most frequent genes and DNA. The sample table holds approximately 990,000 distinct CDR3 sequences, of which less than 40% were seen once. Of the sample, over 12% is held by the ten largest clones. This sample's treatment or condition label indicates: in vitro stimulation with specific CMV peptide epitopes to enrich CMV-specific T cells. These TCRs' antigens remain unknown. This sample comprised cultured CD8+ T cells from PBMCs, obtained from culture after CMV antigen stimulation. These receptors all come from a human donor in good health (CMV status not recorded). Some clones in this sample may be carry-over from other donors' samples.

In the case of this clonotype: At one end, the junction sequence differs from germline, possibly due to a read error. The chain has TRBV6-1 and TRBJ1-4, with D tentatively TRBD1 (5 bases). Germline assignment: CDR1 MNHNS and CDR2 SASEGT. The CDR3 has 10 amino acids. CDR3: CASSDRDRVF. The DNA for the CDR3 is TGTGCCAGCAGTGACCGGGACCGGGTTTTT.

The genes are TRBV12-5 and TRBJ2-6, with D perhaps matching TRBD2 (5 bases). Germline V gene sequence: CDR1 LGHNT, CDR2 FRNRAP. The CDR3 is 18 amino acids. Deletions cut 3 bases from V and 0 bases from J, with 15 bases between. The CDR3 DNA reads as TGTGCTAGTGGTTTTCGGCAGGAGGCCCCCTCTGGGGCCAACGTCCTGACTTTC. Translating gives CASGFRQEAPSGANVLTF. Full variable domain (rest looked up from reference TRBV12-5 and TRBJ2-6): DARVTQTPRHKVTEMGQEVTMRCQPILGHNTVFWYRQTMMQGLELLAYFRNRAPLDDSGMPKDRFSAEMPDATLATLKIQPSEPRDSAVYFCASGFRQEAPSGANVLTFGAGSRLTVL.

At least ten counts were recorded for this clonotype. This chain uses TRBV12-3 or TRBV12-4 with TRBJ2-3; 9 positions match TRBD2. CDR3 length: 18 amino acids. Unmatched junction bases numbered 10, after V lost 3 bases and J lost 0 bases. The CDR3 sequence: CASSFGASGVTSTDTQYF. CDR3 bases: TGTGCCAGCAGTTTTGGGGCTAGCGGGGTCACTAGCACAGATACGCAGTATTTT.

The J gene is TRBJ1-1, the V gene TRBV6-2 or TRBV6-3; 7 bases map to TRBD1. The V segment lost 3 bases and the J segment 1 base; nucleotides outside the gene matches: 5. The CDR3 has 15 amino acids. The germline V gene has CDR1 MNHEY and CDR2 SVGEGT. The CDR3 protein is CASSYAGTENTEAFF. The CDR3 DNA reads TGTGCCAGCAGTTATGCCGGGACAGAGAACACTGAAGCTTTCTTT.

As for this clonotype: One end of the junction does not line up with germline, which may come from a read error. The rearrangement joins TRBV7-9 to TRBJ1-1; 10 positions agree with TRBD1. The V gene's germline CDR1 is SEHNR and CDR2 FQNEAQ (reference sequence). This CDR3 has 14 amino acids. The CDR3 loop is CTSRDRDRGTEAFF. For the CDR3, the DNA is TGTACCAGCAGAGACCGGGACAGGGGCACTGAAGCTTTCTTT.

This clonotype was counted many times. V gene TRBV7-6 combines with J gene TRBJ1-6, with D possibly being TRBD1 (5 bases). Germline assignment: CDR1 SGHVS and CDR2 FNYEAQ. This CDR3 has 15 residues. V was trimmed by 4 bases and J by 9 bases, leaving 16 bases between them. CDR3 bases: TGTGCCAGCAGCTCTTCCGGGACGGGGGGTTCACCCCTCCACTTT. Translation: CASSSSGTGGSPLHF.

The chain carries TRBV11-3 and TRBJ1-2; weak D call: TRBD1 (6 bases). The CDR3 is made up of 14 amino acids. Germline V gene sequence: CDR1 SGHNT, CDR2 YENEEA. V was shortened by 4 bases and J by 1 base, with 10 bases between the two germline ends. CDR3 sequence (DNA): TGTGCCAGCAGCTCAAGGACAGTTAACTATGGCTACACCTTC. The encoded protein is CASSSRTVNYGYTF.

The chain uses TRBV5-5 and TRBJ2-3, with D hard to call. V gave up 6 bases and J gave up 6 bases, with 14 bases separating them. The CDR3 runs 13 residues. Looked up from germline, CDR1 is SGHKS and CDR2 is YYEKEE (reference sequence). The CDR3 nucleotides read TGTGCCAGCACCTCAGAAGGAGCGGATACGCAGTATTTT. Amino acids: CASTSEGADTQYF.

This clonotype was counted many times. The rearrangement uses TRBV7-2 and TRBJ1-1; TRBD1 matches 9 bases. The germline gives CDR1 SGHTA, CDR2 FQGNSA. V trimming: 4 bases; J trimming: 1 base; junction bases outside the gene matches: 4. The CDR3 extends over 15 amino acids. The CDR3 nucleotides read TGTGCCAGCAGCTGGACAGGGGATGAGAACACTGAAGCTTTCTTT. Amino acids: CASSWTGDENTEAFF.

This clonotype was seen repeatedly, ten times or more. This chain connects TRBV3-1 to TRBJ1-1; 7 positions match TRBD1. With V trimmed by 5 bases and J by 8 bases, 11 bases remained unmatched. The CDR3 covers 14 residues. The germline V gene has CDR1 LGHDT and CDR2 YNNKEL (reference sequence). CDR3 nucleotide sequence: TGTGCCAGCAGCATCAGGGGGGGCACCGGGGAAGCTTTCTTT. It encodes CASSIRGGTGEAFF. The variable domain in full, completed from reference TRBV3-1 and TRBJ1-1, reads DTAVSQTPKYLVTQMGNDKSIKCEQNLGHDTMYWYKQDSKKFLKIMFSYNNKELIINETVPNRFSPKSPDKAHLNLHINSLELGDSAVYFCASSIRGGTGEAFFGQGTRLTVV.

This clonotype has more than one count but fewer than ten. A read error may produce the germline difference seen at one junction end. V and J are TRBV7-9 and TRBJ2-1; no firm D call. This CDR3 has 12 residues. From germline, CDR1 is SEHNR and CDR2 FQNEAQ (reference sequence). The CDR3 reads CASCFLYNEQFF. As DNA, the CDR3 is TGTGCCAGCTGCTTTTTGTACAATGAGCAGTTCTTC.

The chain has TRBV7-2 and TRBJ2-1; perhaps D is TRBD1 or TRBD2 (5 bases each). The CDR3 runs 15 residues. Per the germline V gene, CDR1 is SGHTA and CDR2 is FQGNSA. The V end was cut by 4 bases, the J end by 2 bases, with 12 bases between. The CDR3 is CASSWDRRAYNEQFF. CDR3 coding DNA: TGTGCCAGCAGCTGGGACCGGCGGGCCTACAATGAGCAGTTCTTC.

The chain links TRBV13 to TRBJ2-7; TRBD2 matches 8 bases. CDR3 length: 15 amino acids. V trimming: 4 bases; J trimming: 2 bases; junction bases outside the gene matches: 7. Germline values: CDR1 PRHDT, CDR2 FYEKMQ (reference sequence). The CDR3 coding sequence is TGTGCCAGCAGCTCCGGCGGGGGGCTACCCTACGAGCAGTACGTC. Translating it yields CASSSGGGLPYEQYV.

The V call is TRBV7-9, the J call TRBJ2-2, with 7 bases identical to TRBD1. J lost 4 bases, V lost 7 bases, and 6 bases had no gene match. Germline assignment: CDR1 SEHNR and CDR2 FQNEAQ (reference sequence). The CDR3 has 14 residues. The CDR3 loop is CASTRQGGTGELFF. The DNA for the CDR3 is TGTGCCAGCACCCGACAGGGTGGCACCGGGGAGCTGTTTTTT.

The chain uses TRBV28 and TRBJ1-5; D is uncertain. The CDR3 consists of 14 residues. Trimming removed 7 bases from V and 3 bases from J, with 13 bases in between. Germline V CDR1 and CDR2: MDHEN, SYDVKM. The CDR3 DNA reads TGTGCCAGCAACCTTGAGGGTTACAATCAGCCCCAGCATTTT. Translation: CASNLEGYNQPQHF.